This T cell receptor (beta chain) appears in the sequencing data of a study of blood T cell repertoires in COVID-19 (dated by TCRdb to the early 2020s). About the investigation overall: Samples from collaborators originated in the United States, Italy and Spain and spanned both the acute and convalescent phases of COVID-19. The prospective study material was composed of cDNA or gDNA derived from T cells, B-cell-depleted T cells, or PBMCs. The dataset comprised deeply sampled blood TCRbeta repertoires from subjects exposed to, actively infected with, or recovered from COVID-19. The repertoires were released in a freely available public database meant as a resource for research on the immune response to SARS-CoV-2. Samples were obtained from the ongoing ImmuneRACE study (first 160 participants) and from approximately 1,200 subjects provided by 6 global collaborators. Nearly every sample came with metadata listing a de-identified subject ID, COVID-19 status, age in years and sex. Where available, HLA class I and class II types were taken from metadata supplied by the sample provider and were not determined by assay-based typing.

A note on this clone: Its antigen target is currently unknown. It has no much larger one-base neighbor in the sample; base qualities were not kept.

TCRbeta CDR3 regions were amplified from genomic DNA using the immunoSEQ Assay, a bias-controlled multiplex PCR. Per the original workflow: Nucleated cell counts per sample were estimated from amplification of reference gene primers within the assay. To quantify the absolute abundance of each unique TCRbeta CDR3 rearrangement, sequence reads were collapsed and filtered. For each sample, productive Simpson clonality was calculated as the square root of Simpson's diversity index over productive rearrangements. In TCRdb, the immuneACCESS table is reduced to in-frame sequences with V and J assigned. These tables do not hold every clone; where another copy was compared, an unresolved V gene accounts for under half, and the others remain unexplained. D and trimming were read from the DNA, whereas the V and J calls and clone size are those reported in that table. This sample has tens of thousands of clones in its table, and roughly 85% of those were observed once. The leading ten clones occupy around 30% of the sample.

CDR1 and CDR2 (SGHTA, FQGTGA) derive from the germline V gene. From cysteine to phenylalanine, the CDR3 is 15 amino acids long. Of all the DNA, just the CDR3 is kept, 45 bases in frame from base 1. V loses 3 bases at its end and J loses 1 base; junction bases beyond the gene matches: 3. The investigation overall reported the following: How much clinical and demographic metadata was included differed by source and by participant, and the metadata was provided uncurated.

At one collaborating source in Seattle, patients were enrolled during active infection and were followed longitudinally through the course of disease. Collaborating institutions collected whole blood in K2EDTA tubes following their own protocols. For TCRbeta analysis, collaborators shipped samples in one of three forms: frozen whole blood, isolated PBMCs, or DNA extracted from either of those sample types. This TCR derives from an elderly woman with COVID-19, enrolled during active disease. The material sequenced was peripheral blood. The rearranged segments are TRBV7-3 and TRBJ1-2, with TRBD1 matching 9 junction bases. CDR3 sequence: CASSLGTGLNYGYTF. The DNA sequence is TGTGCCAGCAGCTTGGGGACAGGGCTTAACTATGGCTACACCTTC. The full variable domain, with segments outside the CDR3 supplied by the reference TRBV7-3 and TRBJ1-2 proteins, appears as GAGVSQTPSNKVTEKGKYVELRCDPISGHTALYWYRQSLGQGPEFLIYFQGTGAADDSGLPNDRFFAVRPEGSVSTLKIQRTERGDSAVYLCASSLGTGLNYGYTFGSGTRLTVV.